This entry lists 19 T cell receptor beta chains sequenced from one sample in a study of blood T cell repertoires in COVID-19. Sequenced by immunoSEQ multiplex PCR; TCRdb stores in-frame clones only, minus some. The sample lists fewer than 65,000 clones, around nine tenths occurring once. Sample: peripheral blood. Receptors originate from a human donor in a cohort sampled during active COVID-19.

The rearrangement links TRBV19 to TRBJ2-3, with D possibly TRBD2 on 6 matching bases. The CDR3 spans 16 residues. Trimming pared 3 bases from V and 5 bases from J, leaving 18 bases between. In germline, CDR1 is LNHDA, CDR2 SQIVND (reference sequence). CDR3 coding DNA: TGTGCCAGTAGTATTGGAGGGATGGGGCTCGGAGATACGCAGTATTTT. Translating it yields CASSIGGMGLGDTQYF.

This chain joins TRBV6-1 and TRBJ2-7; D might be TRBD1 (6 bases). The germline V gene has CDR1 MNHNS and CDR2 SASEGT. Trimming shortened V by 3 bases and J by 4 bases, and 13 bases separated the two germline ends. CDR3 length equals 14 residues. CDR3 coding DNA: TGTGCCAGCAGTGATCCCGGACAGACTTACGAGCAGTACTTC. Translated, it gives CASSDPGQTYEQYF.

This chain connects TRBV12-2 to TRBJ1-3. TRBV12-2 represents a pseudogene. This CDR3 contains 17 residues. The CDR3 region has the DNA TGTGCAAGTCGCTTAGTCGGGGGGAAGAGGCCTGGAAACACCATATATTTT. Translated, it gives CASRLVGGKRPGNTIYF.

In its sample, this clone was seen once. The chain is built from TRBV5-3 and TRBJ2-7; 11 bases are a match to TRBD2. TRBV5-3 is treated as an ORF (open reading frame) with a function not yet certain. V shed 2 bases, J shed 6 bases, and the junction held 13 bases outside the gene matches. The CDR3 totals 17 residues. CDR3 sequence: CARSLLAGAQSLPEQYV. The CDR3 DNA sequence: TGTGCCAGAAGCTTACTAGCGGGAGCGCAATCCCTCCCCGAGCAGTACGTC.

V usage is TRBV6-6 and J usage is TRBJ2-7, with TRBD1 matching 9 bases. The CDR3 extends over 13 amino acids. CDR1 is MNHNY and CDR2 is SVGAGI in the germline V gene (reference sequence). The junction had 9 bases not matched to a gene; V was cut back by 8 bases and J by 7 bases. CDR3 bases: TGTGCCAGCGGCTCACAGGGGGCTGGGGAGCAGTACGTC. Amino acids: CASGSQGAGEQYV.

The chain carries TRBV7-9 and TRBJ1-4, with 9 bases fitting TRBD1. The CDR3 runs 15 residues. CDR1 and CDR2 from the germline V gene are SEHNR and FQNEAQ (reference sequence). Losses at the gene ends were 5 bases for V and 4 bases for J; bases not matched to a gene: 5. The chain's CDR3 is CASSLGDRDNEKLFF. The CDR3 DNA reads as TGTGCCAGCAGCCTAGGGGACAGGGATAATGAAAAACTGTTTTTT. The variable domain in full, with the rest retrieved from reference TRBV7-9 and TRBJ1-4, is DTGVSQNPRHKITKRGQNVTFRCDPISEHNRLYWYRQTLGQGPEFLTYFQNEAQLEKSRLLSDRFSAERPKGSFSTLEIQRTEQGDSAMYLCASSLGDRDNEKLFFGSGTQLSVL.

The chain combines TRBV4-1 with TRBJ2-1; tentatively, D is TRBD1 (6 bases). The CDR3 runs 14 residues. Germline CDR1 reads MGHRA; CDR2 reads YSYEKL. Trimming cost V 8 bases and J 7 bases, with 18 bases left between them. Here the CDR3 DNA reads TGCGCCAGCCTTGACTCGGCAAGGGGGAATGAGCAGTTCTTC. Translated: CASLDSARGNEQFF.

This clone has only a few counts. This chain uses TRBV7-9 with TRBJ1-5; no firm D call. Trimming cost V 3 bases and J 0 bases, with 12 bases left between them. The CDR3 runs 16 residues. The germline V gene has CDR1 SEHNR and CDR2 FQNEAQ (reference sequence). The CDR3 sequence: CASSFGRTNSNQPQHF. Written as DNA, the CDR3 is TGTGCCAGCAGCTTCGGCAGAACTAATAGCAATCAGCCCCAGCATTTT.

CDR3 nucleotide sequence: TGTGCCAGCAGTGACTGGACAGACTACGAGCAGTACGTC. Its protein is CASSDWTDYEQYV. This rearrangement joins TRBV2 to TRBJ2-7; possibly TRBD1 for D (6 bases). V shed 3 bases and J shed 3 bases, with 9 bases lying between them. This CDR3 comprises 13 residues. CDR1 and CDR2 from the germline V gene are SNHLY and FYNNEI.

The gene calls are TRBV5-5 and TRBJ2-3; perhaps TRBD1 as D (6 bases). CDR1 and CDR2 from the germline V gene are SGHKS and YYEKEE (reference sequence). The CDR3 is 15 residues long. Deletions cut 4 bases from V and 0 bases from J, with 12 bases between. The CDR3 DNA sequence: TGTGCCAGCAGCGGCAGGGGCACTAGCACAGATACGCAGTATTTT. This gives the protein CASSGRGTSTDTQYF.

V usage is TRBV6-6 and J usage is TRBJ1-1, with 10 bases aligning to TRBD1. Germline-derived CDR1 and CDR2 are MNHNY and SVGAGI (reference sequence). The CDR3 totals 13 residues. V gave up 6 bases and J gave up 10 bases; unmatched junction bases: 8. The CDR3: CASRPGTGVVAFF. The CDR3 DNA follows: TGTGCCAGCAGACCCGGGACAGGGGTGGTAGCTTTCTTT.

This sequence joins TRBV9 and TRBJ1-1; D may be TRBD1 (6 bases). Germline V gene lookup returns CDR1 SGDLS and CDR2 YYNGEE. The CDR3 runs 15 residues. Trimming stripped 3 bases from V and 3 bases from J, with 15 bases between. CDR3 DNA sequence: TGTGCCAGCAGCGCGCGGACAGCGGCGGACACTGAAGCTTTCTTT. Its protein is CASSARTAADTEAFF.

The chain joins TRBV9 to TRBJ2-2; 14 nucleotides align to TRBD2. This CDR3 spans 17 amino acids. Germline CDR1 and CDR2: SGDLS and YYNGEE. V trimming: 3 bases; J trimming: 2 bases; junction bases outside the gene matches: 3. The CDR3 nucleotides are TGTGCCAGCAGCGGACTAGCGGGAGGGCTTAACACCGGGGAGCTGTTTTTT. This codes for CASSGLAGGLNTGELFF.

The V gene is TRBV2, the J gene TRBJ1-5; TRBD1 might be the D (5 bases). V shed 3 bases and J shed 5 bases, with 14 bases lying between them. CDR3 length: 15 residues. Germline assignment: CDR1 SNHLY and CDR2 FYNNEI. The CDR3 region is CASSDRRVGHQPQHF. Here the CDR3 DNA reads TGTGCCAGCAGTGACCGCAGGGTAGGGCATCAGCCCCAGCATTTT.

The chain links TRBV9 to TRBJ2-3, with 14 bases that match TRBD2. This CDR3 region has 17 residues. J gave up 6 bases and V 4 bases, and 10 bases lay outside the gene matches. Looked up from germline, CDR1 is SGDLS and CDR2 is YYNGEE. The chain's CDR3 is CASSLRTSGRREDTQYF. CDR3 sequence (DNA): TGTGCCAGCAGCCTCCGGACTAGCGGGAGGAGGGAGGATACGCAGTATTTT.

This rearrangement joins TRBV5-4 to TRBJ2-2, with 8 bases aligning to TRBD1. The CDR3 contains 15 residues. The J segment lost 4 bases and the V segment lost 0 bases, leaving 2 bases of the junction unmatched. Germline CDR1 SGHNT, CDR2 YYREEE (reference sequence). The CDR3 DNA is TGTGCCAGCAGCTTGGATCAGGGGGCCACCGGGGAGCTGTTTTTT. It translates to CASSLDQGATGELFF.

V gene TRBV6-5 combines with J gene TRBJ1-1; TRBD1 matches at 9 bases. With V trimmed by 6 bases and J by 5 bases, 7 bases remained unmatched. The CDR3 totals 14 residues. Germline V gene lookup returns CDR1 MNHEY and CDR2 SVGAGI. CDR3 region: CASRPDRGRTEAFF. CDR3 in DNA: TGTGCCAGCAGGCCGGACAGGGGCCGGACTGAAGCTTTCTTT.

The rearrangement uses TRBV15 and TRBJ2-7, with D tentatively TRBD1 (5 bases). The V gene lost 0 bases and the J gene lost 4 bases, with 7 bases spanning the gap. The CDR3 extends over 13 amino acids. CDR1 and CDR2 (germline): LNHNV, YYDKDF (reference sequence). The CDR3 here is CATSREQAYEQYF. The CDR3 nucleotides read TGTGCCACCAGCAGAGAACAGGCGTACGAGCAGTACTTC.

The chain has TRBV7-9 and TRBJ2-2, with 10 positions matching TRBD2. This CDR3 has 17 amino acids. The V gene end was trimmed by 1 base and the J gene end by 2 bases; junction bases not matched to a gene: 4. Germline CDR1 reads SEHNR; CDR2 reads FQNEAQ (reference sequence). CDR3 residues: CASSLGLAGANTGELFF. In DNA, the CDR3 is TGTGCCAGCAGCTTAGGTCTAGCGGGAGCTAACACCGGGGAGCTGTTTTTT.